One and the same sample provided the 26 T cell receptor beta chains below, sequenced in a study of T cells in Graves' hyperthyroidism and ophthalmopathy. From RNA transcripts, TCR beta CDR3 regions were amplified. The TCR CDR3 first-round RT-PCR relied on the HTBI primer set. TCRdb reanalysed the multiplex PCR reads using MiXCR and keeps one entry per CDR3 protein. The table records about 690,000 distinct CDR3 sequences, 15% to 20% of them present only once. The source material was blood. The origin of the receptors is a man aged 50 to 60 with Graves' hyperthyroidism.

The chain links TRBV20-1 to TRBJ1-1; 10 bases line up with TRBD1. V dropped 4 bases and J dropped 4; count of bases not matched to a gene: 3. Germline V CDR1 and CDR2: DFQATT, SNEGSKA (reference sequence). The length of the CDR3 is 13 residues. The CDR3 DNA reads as TGCAGTGCTATCCGGGACAGGGGCACTGAAGCTTTCTTT. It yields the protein CSAIRDRGTEAFF.

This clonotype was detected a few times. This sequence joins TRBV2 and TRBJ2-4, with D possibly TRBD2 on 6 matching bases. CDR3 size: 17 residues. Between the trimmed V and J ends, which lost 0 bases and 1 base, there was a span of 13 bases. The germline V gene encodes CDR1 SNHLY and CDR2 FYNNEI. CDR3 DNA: TGTGCCAGCAGTGAAGCGTCGGGGGTTAGGGCCAAAAACATTCAGTACTTC. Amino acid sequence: CASSEASGVRAKNIQYF.

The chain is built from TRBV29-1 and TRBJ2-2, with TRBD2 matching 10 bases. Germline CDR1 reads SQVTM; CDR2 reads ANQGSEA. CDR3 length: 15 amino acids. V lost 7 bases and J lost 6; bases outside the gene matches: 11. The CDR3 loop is CSALLAGVPPGELFF. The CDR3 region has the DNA TGCAGCGCTCTTCTAGCGGGAGTCCCCCCCGGGGAGCTGTTTTTT.

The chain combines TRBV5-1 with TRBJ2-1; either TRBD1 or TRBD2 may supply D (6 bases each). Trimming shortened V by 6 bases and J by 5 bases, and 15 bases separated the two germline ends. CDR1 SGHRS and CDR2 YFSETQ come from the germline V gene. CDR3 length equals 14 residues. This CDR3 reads CASTRGDRHNEQFF. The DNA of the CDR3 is TGCGCCAGCACAAGGGGGGACCGACACAATGAGCAGTTCTTC.

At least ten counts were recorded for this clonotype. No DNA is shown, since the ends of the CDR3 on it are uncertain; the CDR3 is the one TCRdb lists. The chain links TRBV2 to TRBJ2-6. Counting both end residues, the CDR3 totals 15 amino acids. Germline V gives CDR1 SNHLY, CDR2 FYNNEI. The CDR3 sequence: CASSILASGANVLTF.

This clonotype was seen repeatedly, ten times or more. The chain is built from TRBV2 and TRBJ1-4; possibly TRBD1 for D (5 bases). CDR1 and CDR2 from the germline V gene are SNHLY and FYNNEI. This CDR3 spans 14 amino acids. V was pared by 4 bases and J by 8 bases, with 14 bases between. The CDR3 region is CASSVQGVREKLFF. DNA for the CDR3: TGTGCCAGCAGTGTTCAGGGAGTTCGGGAAAAACTGTTTTTT.

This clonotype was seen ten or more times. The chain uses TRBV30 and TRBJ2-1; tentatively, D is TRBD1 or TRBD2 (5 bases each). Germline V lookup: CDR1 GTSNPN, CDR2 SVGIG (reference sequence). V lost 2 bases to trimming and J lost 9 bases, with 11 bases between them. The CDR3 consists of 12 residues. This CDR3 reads CAWSYGTPEQFF. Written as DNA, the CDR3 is TGTGCCTGGAGTTATGGGACCCCTGAGCAGTTCTTC.

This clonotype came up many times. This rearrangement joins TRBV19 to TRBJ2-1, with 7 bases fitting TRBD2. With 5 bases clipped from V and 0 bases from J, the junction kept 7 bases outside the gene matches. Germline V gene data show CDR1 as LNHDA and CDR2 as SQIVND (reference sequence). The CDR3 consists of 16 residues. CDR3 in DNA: TGTGCCAGTAGTTCACCTAGCGGTAGCTCCTACAATGAGCAGTTCTTC. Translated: CASSSPSGSSYNEQFF. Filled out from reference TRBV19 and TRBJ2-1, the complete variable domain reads DGGITQSPKYLFRKEGQNVTLSCEQNLNHDAMYWYRQDPGQGLRLIYYSQIVNDFQKGDIAEGYSVSREKKESFPLTVTSAQKNPTAFYLCASSSPSGSSYNEQFFGPGTRLTVL.

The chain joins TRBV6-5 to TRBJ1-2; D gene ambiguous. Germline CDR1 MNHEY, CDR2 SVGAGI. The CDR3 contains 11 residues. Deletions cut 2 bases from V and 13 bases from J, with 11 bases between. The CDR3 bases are TGTGCCAGCAGTTACAACAGCAATGGCACCTTC. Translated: CASSYNSNGTF.

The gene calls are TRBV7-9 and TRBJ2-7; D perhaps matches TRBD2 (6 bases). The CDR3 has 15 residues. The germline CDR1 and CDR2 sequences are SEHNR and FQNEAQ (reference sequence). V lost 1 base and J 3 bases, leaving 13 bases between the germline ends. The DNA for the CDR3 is TGTGCCAGCAGCTTAGGAGCTAGCGAGTTCTACGAGCAGTACTTC. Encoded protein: CASSLGASEFYEQYF.

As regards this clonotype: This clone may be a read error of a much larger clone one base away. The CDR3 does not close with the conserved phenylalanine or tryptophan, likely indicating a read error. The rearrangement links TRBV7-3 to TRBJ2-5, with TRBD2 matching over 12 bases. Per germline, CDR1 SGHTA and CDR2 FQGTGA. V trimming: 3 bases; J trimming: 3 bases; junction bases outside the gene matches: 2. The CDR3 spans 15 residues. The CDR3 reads CASSFLAGGEETQYS. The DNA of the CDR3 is TGTGCCAGCAGCTTCCTAGCGGGAGGGGAAGAGACCCAGTACTCC.

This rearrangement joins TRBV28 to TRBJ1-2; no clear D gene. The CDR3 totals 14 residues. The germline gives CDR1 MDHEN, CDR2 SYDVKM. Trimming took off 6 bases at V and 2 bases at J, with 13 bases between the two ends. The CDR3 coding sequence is TGTGCCAGCAGGGGAGCGGACGCAAACTATGGCTACACCTTC. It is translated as CASRGADANYGYTF.

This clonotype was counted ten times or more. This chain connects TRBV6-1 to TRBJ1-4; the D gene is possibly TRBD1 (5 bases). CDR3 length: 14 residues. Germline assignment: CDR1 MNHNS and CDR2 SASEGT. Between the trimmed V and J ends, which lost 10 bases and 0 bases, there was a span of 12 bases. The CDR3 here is CATGTLTTNEKLFF. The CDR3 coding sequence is TGTGCCACCGGGACTCTTACAACTAATGAAAAACTGTTTTTT.

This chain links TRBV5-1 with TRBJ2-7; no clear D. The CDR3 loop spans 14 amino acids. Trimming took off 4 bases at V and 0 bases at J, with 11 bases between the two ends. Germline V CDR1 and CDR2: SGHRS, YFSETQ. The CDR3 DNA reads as TGCGCCAGCAGCCCCAGGACCCTCTCCTACGAGCAGTACTTC. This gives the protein CASSPRTLSYEQYF.

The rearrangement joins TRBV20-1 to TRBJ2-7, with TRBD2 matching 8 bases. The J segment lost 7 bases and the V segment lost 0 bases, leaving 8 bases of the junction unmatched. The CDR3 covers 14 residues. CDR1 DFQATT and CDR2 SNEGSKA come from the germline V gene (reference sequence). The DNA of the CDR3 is TGCAGTGCTAGAGATCGGGGACTAGTGGGTGAGCAGTACTTC. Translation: CSARDRGLVGEQYF.

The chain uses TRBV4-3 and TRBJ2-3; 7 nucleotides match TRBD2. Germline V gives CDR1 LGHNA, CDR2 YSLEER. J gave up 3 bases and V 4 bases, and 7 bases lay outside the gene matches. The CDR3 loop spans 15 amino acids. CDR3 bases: TGCGCCAGCAGCCGTATGAGCGGGACGACAGATACGCAGTATTTT. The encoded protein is CASSRMSGTTDTQYF.

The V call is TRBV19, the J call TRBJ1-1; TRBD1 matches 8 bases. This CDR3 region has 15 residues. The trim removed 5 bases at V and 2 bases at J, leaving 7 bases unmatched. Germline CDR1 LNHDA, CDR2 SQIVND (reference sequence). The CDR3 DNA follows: TGTGCCAGTAGTCCAATCGACAGGGGCAACACTGAAGCTTTCTTT. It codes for CASSPIDRGNTEAFF.

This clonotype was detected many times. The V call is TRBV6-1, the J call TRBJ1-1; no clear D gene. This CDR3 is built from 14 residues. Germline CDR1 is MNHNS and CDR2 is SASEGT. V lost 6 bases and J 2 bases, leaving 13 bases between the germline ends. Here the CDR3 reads CASSSQERNTEAFF. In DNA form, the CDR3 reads TGTGCCAGCAGCTCCCAAGAGAGAAACACTGAAGCTTTCTTT.

The CDR3 loop is CASSFGLAGGFNEQFF. Here the CDR3 DNA reads TGTGCCAGCAGCTTTGGACTAGCGGGAGGGTTTAATGAGCAGTTCTTC. The V and J genes are TRBV6-2 or TRBV6-3 and TRBJ2-1, with TRBD2 matching 15 bases. Trimming removed 6 bases from V and 7 bases from J; junction bases left unmatched: 7. CDR1 is MNHEY, CDR2 SVGEGT, per germline. The CDR3 contains 16 residues.

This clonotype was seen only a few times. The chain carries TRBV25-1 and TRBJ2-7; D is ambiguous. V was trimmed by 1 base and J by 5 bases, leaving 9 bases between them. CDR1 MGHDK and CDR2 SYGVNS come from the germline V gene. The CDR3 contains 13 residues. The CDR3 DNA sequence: TGTGCCAGCAGTGAATTTATTGGAAACGAGCAGTACTTC. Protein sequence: CASSEFIGNEQYF.

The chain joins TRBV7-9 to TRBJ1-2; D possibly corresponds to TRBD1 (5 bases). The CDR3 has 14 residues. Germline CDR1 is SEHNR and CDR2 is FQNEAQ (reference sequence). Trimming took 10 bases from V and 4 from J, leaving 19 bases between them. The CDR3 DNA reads TGTGCCACCACCCACACGGGGCCCATCTATGGCTACACCTTC. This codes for CATTHTGPIYGYTF.

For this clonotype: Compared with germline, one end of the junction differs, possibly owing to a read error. CDR3 sequence (DNA): TGCGCCAGCGGCTTGGGCTCAACTAATGAAAAACTGTTTTTT. Translated, it gives CASGLGSTNEKLFF. The genes are TRBV5-1 and TRBJ1-4; D not resolved. Germline lookup yields CDR1 SGHRS and CDR2 YFSETQ. This CDR3 spans 14 amino acids.

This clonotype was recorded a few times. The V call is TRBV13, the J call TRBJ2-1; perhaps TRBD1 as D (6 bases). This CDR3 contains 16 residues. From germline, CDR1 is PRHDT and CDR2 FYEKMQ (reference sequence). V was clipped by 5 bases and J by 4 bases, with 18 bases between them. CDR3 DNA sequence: TGTGCCAGCAGCCCGTCGACAGGCTCCCTATACAATGAGCAGTTCTTC. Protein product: CASSPSTGSLYNEQFF.

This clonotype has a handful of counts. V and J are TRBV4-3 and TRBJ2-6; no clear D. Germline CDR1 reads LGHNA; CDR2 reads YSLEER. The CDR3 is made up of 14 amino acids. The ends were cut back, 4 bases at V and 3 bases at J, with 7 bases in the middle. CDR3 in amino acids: CASSPSFGANVLTF. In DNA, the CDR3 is TGCGCCAGCAGCCCTTCTTTTGGGGCCAACGTCCTGACTTTC.

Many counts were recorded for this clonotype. Written as DNA, the CDR3 is TGTGCCAGCAGCTCCCGATTCAAGCGGGAGGGCCCCTACAATGAGCAGTTCTTC. As protein: CASSSRFKREGPYNEQFF. The chain joins TRBV11-3 to TRBJ2-1, with TRBD2 identical over 10 bases. The CDR3 has 18 amino acids. V was clipped by 4 bases and J by 2 bases; unmatched bases: 11. Germline V lookup: CDR1 SGHNT, CDR2 YENEEA.

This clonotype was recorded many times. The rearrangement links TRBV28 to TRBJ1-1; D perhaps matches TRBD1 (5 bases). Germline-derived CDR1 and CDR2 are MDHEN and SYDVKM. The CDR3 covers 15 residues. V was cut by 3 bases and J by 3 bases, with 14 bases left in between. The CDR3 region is CASSLGLMGDTEAFF. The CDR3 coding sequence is TGTGCCAGCAGTTTGGGGTTAATGGGGGACACTGAAGCTTTCTTT.